This T cell receptor beta chain is drawn from a study of beta chain features in type 1 diabetes. About the research overall: No age, gender or cell yield differences were seen between patients and healthy donors. All samples combined gave roughly 100,000,000 sorted cells for examination.

The CDR3 contains 12 residues. The V gene lost 5 bases and the J gene lost 4 bases, with 8 bases spanning the gap. CDR1 MDHEN and CDR2 SYDVKM come from the germline V gene. Each sorted population was over 95% pure. What was sequenced were expressed TCRB transcripts, since all of the isolated RNA had been reverse transcribed. Profiling relied on immunoSEQ multiplex PCR, and the TCRdb table lists in-frame clones only, not all of them. The sample holds a few hundred thousand clones; over 9.5% are singletons and the top ten take under 0.035%. The chain employs TRBV28 and TRBJ1-1; no firm D call. This TCR was sampled from a woman younger than 35 in good health. The sequenced sample consisted of naive CD4+ T cells from blood. This CDR3 is CASSPESTEAFF. The CDR3 DNA is TGTGCCAGCAGTCCAGAAAGCACTGAAGCTTTCTTT.